These 27 T cell receptor beta chains were sequenced from one sample in a study of blood T cell repertoires in COVID-19. Assay used: immunoSEQ multiplex PCR; TCRdb lists only in-frame clones, some missing. The sample has around 100,000 clones; approximately 89% are singletons. Sequenced input: peripheral blood. The source of these receptors is a woman older than 75 in a cohort sampled during active COVID-19.

V gene TRBV2 combines with J gene TRBJ1-1; 8 positions match TRBD1. V was clipped by 5 bases and J by 3 bases; unmatched bases: 11. Germline V gene data show CDR1 as SNHLY and CDR2 as FYNNEI. This CDR3 is 16 amino acids long. CDR3 in amino acids: CASSRTQGVMDTEAFF. DNA of the CDR3: TGTGCCAGCAGTCGAACACAGGGGGTAATGGACACTGAAGCTTTCTTT. Looking up the rest from reference TRBV2 and TRBJ1-1 gives the full variable domain: EPEVTQTPSHQVTQMGQEVILRCVPISNHLYFYWYRQILGQKVEFLVSFYNNEISEKSEIFDDQFSVERPDGSNFTLKIRSTKLEDSAMYFCASSRTQGVMDTEAFFGQGTRLTVV.

V is TRBV10-2 and J is TRBJ1-2, with D perhaps TRBD1 (6 bases). The germline CDR1 and CDR2 sequences are WSHSY and SAAADI. Trimming removed 10 bases from V and 3 bases from J, with 18 bases in between. The CDR3 spans 14 residues. The CDR3 here is CATSWWGLDYGYTF. The CDR3 region has the DNA TGCGCCACCTCATGGTGGGGGCTCGACTATGGCTACACCTTC.

This chain connects TRBV27 to TRBJ2-2; possible D gene TRBD1, 6 bases. V was clipped by 1 base and J by 7 bases, with 19 bases between them. The germline V gene encodes CDR1 MNHEY and CDR2 SMNVEV (reference sequence). The CDR3 covers 17 residues. The CDR3 loop is CASSLLGDTNIVGELFF. CDR3 in DNA: TGTGCCAGCAGTTTATTGGGGGACACAAATATTGTCGGGGAGCTGTTTTTT.

The chain has TRBV5-1 and TRBJ1-3, with D unclear. The germline gives CDR1 SGHRS, CDR2 YFSETQ. Trimming shortened V by 2 bases and J by 4 bases, and 13 bases separated the two germline ends. The CDR3 sequence is 15 residues long. The CDR3 loop reads CASSFMSGEGNTIYF. CDR3 coding DNA: TGCGCCAGCAGCTTTATGTCGGGAGAGGGAAACACCATATATTTT.

The chain combines TRBV5-4 with TRBJ1-2; TRBD1 might be the D (6 bases). With 0 bases removed from V and 4 bases from J, the gap between germline ends came to 7 bases. The V gene's germline CDR1 is SGHNT and CDR2 YYREEE (reference sequence). The CDR3 length is 13 residues. The CDR3 spells CASSLDRAYGYTF. Here the CDR3 DNA reads TGTGCCAGCAGCTTGGACAGGGCCTATGGCTACACCTTC.

The rearrangement joins TRBV19 to TRBJ1-4; 8 nucleotides agree with TRBD1. Germline V gives CDR1 LNHDA, CDR2 SQIVND (reference sequence). Trimming at V came to 10 bases and at J to 4 bases, leaving 14 bases not matched to a gene. The CDR3 sequence is 16 residues long. The CDR3 bases are TGTGCCACAACCCGGGACAGGACGGCGCGTAATGAAAAACTGTTTTTT. Amino acids: CATTRDRTARNEKLFF. Looking up the rest from reference TRBV19 and TRBJ1-4 gives the full variable domain: DGGITQSPKYLFRKEGQNVTLSCEQNLNHDAMYWYRQDPGQGLRLIYYSQIVNDFQKGDIAEGYSVSREKKESFPLTVTSAQKNPTAFYLCATTRDRTARNEKLFFGSGTQLSVL.

The chain joins TRBV19 to TRBJ2-3; 7 nucleotides agree with TRBD2. V was pared by 7 bases and J by 0 bases, with 7 bases of the junction left unmatched. Germline loops: CDR1 LNHDA, CDR2 SQIVND (reference sequence). The CDR3 runs to 15 residues. DNA for the CDR3: TGTGCCAGTACCCTAGCGGCAACTAGCACAGATACGCAGTATTTT. Translation gives CASTLAATSTDTQYF.

This chain connects TRBV9 to TRBJ2-2, with D possibly being TRBD1 (5 bases). The CDR3 contains 16 residues. The germline gives CDR1 SGDLS, CDR2 YYNGEE. Trimming took 0 bases from V and 4 from J, leaving 13 bases between them. In DNA form, the CDR3 reads TGTGCCAGCAGCGTAGTTGGCAGGGCCCTCACCGGGGAGCTGTTTTTT. Residues: CASSVVGRALTGELFF.

V usage is TRBV7-8 and J usage is TRBJ2-1; possible D gene TRBD2, 6 bases. Trimming removed 1 base from V and 3 bases from J, with 10 bases in between. The CDR3 totals 15 residues. Germline V CDR1 and CDR2: SGHVS, FQNEAQ. The CDR3 protein is CASSLVRTNYNEQFF. The CDR3 coding sequence is TGTGCCAGCAGCTTAGTTAGGACTAACTACAATGAGCAGTTCTTC.

In its sample, this clone was seen once. The gene calls are TRBV24-1 and TRBJ2-1; TRBD1 aligns across 7 bases. Trimming at V came to 5 bases and at J to 0 bases, leaving 6 bases not matched to a gene. Germline V gene data show CDR1 as KGHDR and CDR2 as SFDVKD. This CDR3 contains 16 residues. The CDR3 sequence: CATSAETGSSYNEQFF. CDR3 DNA: TGTGCCACCAGTGCCGAGACAGGGTCCTCCTACAATGAGCAGTTCTTC.

This chain joins TRBV5-1 and TRBJ2-3; 7 bases fit TRBD1. The CDR3 is 16 amino acids. V shed 4 bases and J 4 bases; nucleotides not matched to a gene: 12. Germline CDR1 and CDR2: SGHRS and YFSETQ. CDR3 protein: CASSGGLTGLPDTQYF. The CDR3 bases are TGCGCCAGCAGCGGAGGATTGACAGGGCTACCAGATACGCAGTATTTT. Full variable domain (outside the CDR3, taken from reference TRBV5-1 and TRBJ2-3): KAGVTQTPRYLIKTRGQQVTLSCSPISGHRSVSWYQQTPGQGLQFLFEYFSETQRNKGNFPGRFSGRQFSNSRSEMNVSTLELGDSALYLCASSGGLTGLPDTQYFGPGTRLTVL.

V is TRBV30 and J is TRBJ2-7; 7 bases map to TRBD2. Unmatched junction bases numbered 4, after V lost 8 bases and J lost 0 bases. Germline values: CDR1 GTSNPN, CDR2 SVGIG (reference sequence). This CDR3 has 12 amino acids. The CDR3 sequence: CAGTTFSYEQYF. The CDR3 region has the DNA TGTGCCGGGACTACCTTCTCCTACGAGCAGTACTTC.

The chain uses TRBV28 and TRBJ1-4; D not resolved. The CDR3 extends over 13 amino acids. Trimming left V 1 base short and J 10 bases short, with 10 bases between. CDR1 and CDR2 from the germline V gene are MDHEN and SYDVKM. CDR3: CASSLFRNGKLFF. The CDR3 DNA reads TGTGCCAGCAGTTTATTCCGAAACGGAAAACTGTTTTTT.

V is TRBV5-1 and J is TRBJ2-2, with D unresolved. The CDR3 consists of 13 residues. Germline loops: CDR1 SGHRS, CDR2 YFSETQ. V was clipped by 3 bases and J by 2 bases, with 5 bases between them. CDR3 region: CASSSRNTGELFF. CDR3 DNA: TGCGCCAGCAGCTCCAGAAACACCGGGGAGCTGTTTTTT. The whole variable domain, filled in from reference TRBV5-1 and TRBJ2-2, reads KAGVTQTPRYLIKTRGQQVTLSCSPISGHRSVSWYQQTPGQGLQFLFEYFSETQRNKGNFPGRFSGRQFSNSRSEMNVSTLELGDSALYLCASSSRNTGELFFGEGSRLTVL.

The V and J genes are TRBV7-9 and TRBJ2-7, with 8 bases that match TRBD1. This CDR3 region has 15 residues. V shed 3 bases and J 7 bases; nucleotides not matched to a gene: 11. The germline CDR1 and CDR2 sequences are SEHNR and FQNEAQ (reference sequence). The chain's CDR3 is CASSLSPQGAQEQYF. CDR3 coding DNA: TGTGCCAGCAGCTTGAGTCCCCAGGGGGCGCAAGAGCAGTACTTC.

This chain links TRBV6-5 with TRBJ1-1; D not resolved. V was clipped by 2 bases and J by 1 base, with 5 bases between them. The CDR3 spans 13 residues. Germline V lookup: CDR1 MNHEY, CDR2 SVGAGI. The CDR3 bases are TGTGCCAGCAGTTACATAGAGAACACTGAAGCTTTCTTT. The encoded protein is CASSYIENTEAFF.

This chain links TRBV29-1 with TRBJ2-2; 9 bases fit TRBD2. The germline CDR1 and CDR2 sequences are SQVTM and ANQGSEA. The CDR3 spans 16 residues. V lost 6 bases, J lost 7 bases, and 15 bases stayed unmatched. The CDR3 protein is CSVRPPRGGGNGELFF. For the CDR3, the DNA is TGCAGCGTGCGGCCGCCGCGGGGGGGAGGTAACGGGGAGCTGTTTTTT.

The rearrangement links TRBV11-2 to TRBJ2-1; the match to TRBD2 covers 8 bases. V shed 3 bases and J 12 bases; nucleotides not matched to a gene: 4. This CDR3 is built from 12 residues. The germline CDR1 and CDR2 sequences are SGHAT and FQNNGV. CDR3: CASSFGGAGQFF. The CDR3 bases are TGTGCCAGCAGCTTCGGGGGGGCCGGGCAGTTCTTC.

V usage is TRBV4-1 and J usage is TRBJ1-5; maybe TRBD1 (5 bases). V was pared by 0 bases and J by 4 bases, with 13 bases between. There are 16 residues in the CDR3. CDR1 and CDR2 (germline): MGHRA, YSYEKL. The CDR3 region has the DNA TGCGCCAGCAGCCAAGATCTTGGAGGGGTTAATCAGCCCCAGCATTTT. Its protein is CASSQDLGGVNQPQHF.

This clone was counted a single time. The genes are TRBV19 and TRBJ1-5; TRBD1 matches at 7 bases. Per germline, CDR1 LNHDA and CDR2 SQIVND (reference sequence). The CDR3 totals 16 residues. J lost 6 bases, V lost 6 bases, and 14 bases had no gene match. The CDR3 loop reads CASRSGDRLTGQPQHF. The CDR3, as DNA: TGTGCCAGTAGAAGTGGGGACAGACTCACAGGTCAGCCCCAGCATTTT.

The rearrangement uses TRBV18 and TRBJ2-2; 10 nucleotides align to TRBD1. The CDR3 has 15 amino acids. After removal of 3 bases from V and 5 bases from J, the junction contained 3 bases not matched to a gene. Per germline, CDR1 KGHSH and CDR2 LQKENI. The CDR3 DNA is TGTGCCAGCTCACCGACAGGGGGCAGGACCGGGGAGCTGTTTTTT. Its translation is CASSPTGGRTGELFF.

The J gene is TRBJ2-2, the V gene TRBV29-1; no reliable D call. Germline-derived CDR1 and CDR2 are SQVTM and ANQGSEA. The CDR3 has 13 residues. V was pared by 4 bases and J by 1 base, with 7 bases between. CDR3 bases: TGCAGCGTTGGGTCAGGGAACACCGGGGAGCTGTTTTTT. It specifies CSVGSGNTGELFF.

This chain links TRBV6-1 with TRBJ2-7; 7 bases agree with TRBD2. The germline V gene encodes CDR1 MNHNS and CDR2 SASEGT. With 0 bases clipped from V and 4 bases from J, the junction kept 9 bases outside the gene matches. The CDR3 extends over 16 amino acids. As DNA, the CDR3 is TGTGCCAGCAGTGAAGCAATAGGAGCGGGGCCATACGAGCAGTACTTC. This translates into CASSEAIGAGPYEQYF.

The rearrangement links TRBV18 to TRBJ1-3; TRBD1 might be the D (6 bases). Germline V gene data show CDR1 as KGHSH and CDR2 as LQKENI. Trimming took off 2 bases at V and 3 bases at J, with 8 bases between the two ends. The CDR3 loop spans 14 amino acids. The CDR3 sequence: CASSPNRDGNTIYF. DNA for the CDR3: TGTGCCAGCTCACCAAACAGGGATGGAAACACCATATATTTT.

This clone was recorded only once. The chain joins TRBV3-1 (or the pseudogene TRBV3-2) to TRBJ2-7, with a tentative D call TRBD1 (6 bases). The CDR3 length is 14 residues. Germline V gives CDR1 LGHDT, CDR2 YNNKEL (reference sequence). Trimming removed 1 base at V and 5 bases at J, with 12 bases between. The CDR3 DNA follows: TGTGCCAGCAGCCAAGCGGCAGGGGACCACGAGCAGTACTTC. Protein sequence: CASSQAAGDHEQYF.

This chain links TRBV10-3 with TRBJ2-3; TRBD2 agrees at 10 bases. Germline V gene lookup returns CDR1 ENHRY and CDR2 SYGVKD. Losses at the gene ends were 4 bases for V and 3 bases for J; bases not matched to a gene: 4. CDR3 length equals 15 residues. CDR3 amino acids: CAISVQRGGTDTQYF. In nucleotides, the CDR3 is TGTGCCATCAGTGTTCAGCGGGGGGGGACAGATACGCAGTATTTT.

This chain uses TRBV9 with TRBJ2-1; 11 bases are a match to TRBD2. Germline-derived CDR1 and CDR2 are SGDLS and YYNGEE. V was pared by 4 bases and J by 4 bases, with 10 bases of the junction left unmatched. This CDR3 region has 17 residues. In DNA, the CDR3 is TGTGCCAGCAGCCAGTATAGCGGGAGGGTTCATTACAATGAGCAGTTCTTC. The encoded protein is CASSQYSGRVHYNEQFF.